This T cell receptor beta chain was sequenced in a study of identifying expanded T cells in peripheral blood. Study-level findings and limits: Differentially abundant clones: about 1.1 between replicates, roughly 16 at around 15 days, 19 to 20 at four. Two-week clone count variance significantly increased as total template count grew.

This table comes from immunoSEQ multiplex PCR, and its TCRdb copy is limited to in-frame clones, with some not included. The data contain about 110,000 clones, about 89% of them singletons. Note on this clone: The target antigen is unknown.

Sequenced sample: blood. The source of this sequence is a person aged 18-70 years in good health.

CDR3 coding DNA: TGTGCCAGCAGCCCCGGACAGGGGAACACCGGGGAGCTGTTTTTT. Amino acid sequence: CASSPGQGNTGELFF. J is TRBJ2-2 and V is TRBV11-2; TRBD1 agrees at 8 bases. The germline V gene encodes CDR1 SGHAT and CDR2 FQNNGV. V lost 5 bases to trimming and J lost 1 base; unmatched junction nucleotides: 3. The CDR3 consists of 15 residues.